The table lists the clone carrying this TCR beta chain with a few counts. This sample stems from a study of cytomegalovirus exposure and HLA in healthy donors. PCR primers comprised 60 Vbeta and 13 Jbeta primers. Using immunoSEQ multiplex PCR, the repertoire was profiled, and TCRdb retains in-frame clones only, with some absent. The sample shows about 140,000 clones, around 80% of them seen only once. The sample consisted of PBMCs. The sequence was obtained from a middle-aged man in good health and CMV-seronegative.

CDR3 nucleotide sequence: TGTGCTAGTGGTTTGAGACCTCAGCGGGGGGGCTGGCAAGAAACCGGGGAGCTGTTTTTT. It yields the protein CASGLRPQRGGWQETGELFF. The V and J genes are TRBV12-5 and TRBJ2-2; 10 bases agree with TRBD2. This CDR3 has 20 residues. The J segment lost 5 bases and the V segment lost 2 bases, leaving 17 bases of the junction unmatched. Germline CDR1 reads LGHNT; CDR2 reads FRNRAP.